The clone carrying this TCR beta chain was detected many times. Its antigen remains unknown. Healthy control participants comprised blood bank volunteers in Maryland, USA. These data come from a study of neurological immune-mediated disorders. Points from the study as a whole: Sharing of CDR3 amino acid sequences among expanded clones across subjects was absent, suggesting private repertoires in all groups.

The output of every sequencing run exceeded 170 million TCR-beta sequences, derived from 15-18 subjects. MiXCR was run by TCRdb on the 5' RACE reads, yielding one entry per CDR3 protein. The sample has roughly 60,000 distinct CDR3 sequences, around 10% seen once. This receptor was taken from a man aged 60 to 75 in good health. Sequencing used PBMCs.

This chain's CDR3 is CAHMETGVYTGELFF. The CDR3 DNA reads as TGCGCCCACATGGAAACAGGGGTCTACACCGGGGAGCTGTTTTTT. V is TRBV10-2 and J is TRBJ2-2; 7 bases are shared with TRBD1. The CDR3 is 15 residues long. Germline V gene sequence: CDR1 WSHSY, CDR2 SAAADI. The V gene end was trimmed by 11 bases and the J gene end by 3 bases; junction bases not matched to a gene: 12.